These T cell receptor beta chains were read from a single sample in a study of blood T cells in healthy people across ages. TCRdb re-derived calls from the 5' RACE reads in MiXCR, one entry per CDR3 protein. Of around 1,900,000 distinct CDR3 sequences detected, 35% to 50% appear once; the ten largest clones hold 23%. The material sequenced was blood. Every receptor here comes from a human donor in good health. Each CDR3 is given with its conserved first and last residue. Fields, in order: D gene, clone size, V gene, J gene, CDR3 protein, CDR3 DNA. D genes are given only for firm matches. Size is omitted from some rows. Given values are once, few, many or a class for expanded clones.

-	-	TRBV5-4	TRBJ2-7	CASSLAGTSRDEQYF	TGTGCCAGCAGCTTGGCGGGGACCAGCCGCGATGAGCAGTACTTC
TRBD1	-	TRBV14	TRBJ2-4	CASRPGWAGGEQYF	TGTGCCAGCCGACCAGGATGGGCAGGGGGAGAGCAGTACTTC
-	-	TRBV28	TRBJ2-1	CASSFGATNEQFF	TGTGCCAGCAGTTTTGGGGCAACCAATGAGCAGTTCTTC
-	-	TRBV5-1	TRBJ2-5	CASSLAPTSETQYF	TGCGCCAGCAGCTTGGCCCCGACATCAGAGACCCAGTACTTC
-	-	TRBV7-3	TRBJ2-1	CASSLLRASEQFF	TGTGCCAGCAGCTTATTAAGAGCGTCGGAGCAGTTCTTC
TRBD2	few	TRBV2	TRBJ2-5	CASTRGRYQETQYF	TGTGCCAGCACGCGGGGGAGGTACCAAGAGACCCAGTACTTC
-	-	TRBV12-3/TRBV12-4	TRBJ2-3	CASSWLASPDTQYF	TGTGCCAGCAGTTGGCTAGCATCCCCAGATACGCAGTATTTT
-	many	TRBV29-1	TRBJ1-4	CSARRGSNEKLFF	TGCAGTGCTAGAAGAGGCTCTAATGAAAAACTGTTTTTT
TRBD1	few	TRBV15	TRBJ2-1	CATSSYRDRFFGEQFF	TGTGCCACCAGCAGCTACCGGGACAGGTTTTTTGGTGAGCAGTTCTTC
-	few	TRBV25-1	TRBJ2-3	CASSPAILGRGDTQYF	TGTGCCAGCAGCCCCGCCATCTTAGGTCGGGGAGATACGCAGTATTTT
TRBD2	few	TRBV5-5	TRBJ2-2	CASSLTSGNTGELFF	TGTGCCAGCAGCCTCACTAGCGGTAACACCGGGGAGCTGTTTTTT
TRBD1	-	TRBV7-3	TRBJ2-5	CASSLSQGGTQYF	TGTGCCAGCAGCTTATCACAGGGGGGGACCCAGTACTTC
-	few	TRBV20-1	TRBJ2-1	CSARDPWGAQRYEQFF	TGCAGTGCTAGAGACCCCTGGGGGGCGCAACGCTATGAGCAGTTCTTC
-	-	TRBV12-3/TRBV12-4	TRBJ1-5	CASSLDLGGTNQPQHF	TGTGCCAGCAGTTTAGATTTGGGGGGAACCAATCAGCCCCAGCATTTT
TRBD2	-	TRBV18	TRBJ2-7	CASSPRSGGSHEQYF	TGTGCCAGCTCACCAAGGAGCGGGGGTTCCCACGAGCAGTACTTC
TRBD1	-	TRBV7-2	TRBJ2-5	CASSSRGFRQETQYF	TGTGCCAGCAGCTCCAGGGGGTTTCGCCAAGAGACCCAGTACTTC
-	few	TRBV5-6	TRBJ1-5	CASSSLERSNQPQHF	TGTGCCAGCAGCTCCCTCGAACGGAGCAATCAGCCCCAGCATTTT
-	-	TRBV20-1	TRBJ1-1	CSAEHTGQSTEAFF	TGCAGTGCTGAACATACAGGGCAGTCTACTGAAGCTTTCTTT
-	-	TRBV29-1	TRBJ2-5	CSVEAQGDRETQYF	TGCAGCGTTGAGGCCCAGGGCGATAGGGAGACCCAGTACTTC
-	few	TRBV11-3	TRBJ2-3	CASSPADGYTQYF	TGTGCCAGCAGCCCGGCGGACGGATATACGCAGTATTTT
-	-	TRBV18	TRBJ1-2	CASSQEWASYGYTF	TGTGCCAGCTCCCAAGAGTGGGCCTCTTATGGTTACACCTTC
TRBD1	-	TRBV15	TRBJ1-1	CATSSERQGEAFF	TGTGCCACCAGCAGTGAACGACAGGGAGAAGCTTTCTTT
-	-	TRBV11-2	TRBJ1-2	CAGSLANYGYTF	TGTGCCGGCAGCCTTGCTAACTATGGCTACACCTTC
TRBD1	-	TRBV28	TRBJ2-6	CASSPQDRGLGANVLTF	TGTGCCAGCAGTCCCCAGGACAGGGGGCTAGGGGCCAACGTCCTGACTTTC
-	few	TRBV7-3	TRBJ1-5	CASSPTPYRPQHF	TGTGCCAGCAGCCCGACACCTTATCGGCCCCAGCATTTT
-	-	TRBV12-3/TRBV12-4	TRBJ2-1	CASSFNEGQGPHNEQFF	TGTGCCAGCAGTTTTAACGAGGGGCAGGGTCCCCACAATGAGCAGTTCTTC
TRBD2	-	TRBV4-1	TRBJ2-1	CASSQDRSSGEQFF	TGCGCCAGCAGCCAAGATCGGTCTAGCGGGGAGCAGTTCTTC
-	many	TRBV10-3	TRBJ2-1	CAISEGGEQFF	TGTGCCATCAGTGAGGGGGGAGAGCAGTTCTTC
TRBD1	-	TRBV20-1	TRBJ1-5	CSAPPTGGEPQHF	TGCAGTGCTCCTCCGACAGGGGGTGAGCCCCAGCATTTT
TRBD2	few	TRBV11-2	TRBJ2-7	CASSRGGEIPYEQYF	TGTGCCAGCAGTCGCGGGGGGGAGATCCCCTACGAGCAGTACTTC
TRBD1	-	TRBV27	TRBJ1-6	CASRDRNSPLHF	TGTGCCAGCAGGGACAGGAATTCACCCCTCCACTTT
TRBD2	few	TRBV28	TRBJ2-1	CASNRGGHNEQFF	TGTGCCAGCAACCGGGGGGGGCATAATGAGCAGTTCTTC
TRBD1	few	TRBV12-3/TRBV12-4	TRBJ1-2	CASRGTGEGYGYTF	TGTGCCAGCAGGGGGACAGGGGAGGGCTATGGCTACACCTTC
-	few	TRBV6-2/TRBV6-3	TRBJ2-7	CASSYMGIGWEQYF	TGTGCCAGCAGTTACATGGGGATCGGATGGGAGCAGTACTTC
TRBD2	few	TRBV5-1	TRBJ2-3	CASSLVTSERTDTQYF	TGCGCCAGCAGCTTGGTAACTAGCGAACGCACAGATACGCAGTATTTT
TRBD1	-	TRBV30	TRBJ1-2	CAGPFVKAGGRGYGYTF	TGTGCCGGCCCCTTTGTCAAAGCAGGGGGAAGGGGGTATGGCTACACCTTC
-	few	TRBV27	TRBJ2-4	CASSLALRGAGENIQYF	TGTGCCAGCAGTTTAGCCTTACGTGGGGCAGGGGAAAACATTCAGTACTTC
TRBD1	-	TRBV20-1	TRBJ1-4	CSARDPRGTAEKLFF	TGCAGTGCTAGAGATCCCAGGGGGACTGCTGAAAAACTGTTTTTT
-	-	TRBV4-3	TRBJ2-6	CASSQGDGGYEANVLTF	TGCGCCAGCAGCCAAGGGGATGGTGGCTACGAGGCCAACGTCCTGACTTTC
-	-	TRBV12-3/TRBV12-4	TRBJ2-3	CASTPGHSADTQYF	TGTGCCAGCACCCCGGGACACAGCGCAGATACGCAGTATTTT
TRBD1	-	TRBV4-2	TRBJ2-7	CASSQGQGALNEQYF	TGTGCCAGCAGCCAAGGACAGGGGGCTTTGAACGAGCAGTACTTC
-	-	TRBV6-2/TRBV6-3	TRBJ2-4	CATTGDSLAKNIQYF	TGTGCCACCACCGGGGATTCTCTAGCCAAAAACATTCAGTACTTC
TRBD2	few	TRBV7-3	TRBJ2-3	CASSLSSSGSTDTQYF	TGTGCCAGCAGCTTAAGCTCTAGCGGTAGCACAGATACGCAGTATTTT
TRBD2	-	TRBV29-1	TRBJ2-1	CSVETSAYYNEQFF	TGCAGCGTTGAAACTAGCGCCTACTACAATGAGCAGTTCTTC
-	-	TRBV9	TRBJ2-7	CASSGGASRYEQYF	TGTGCCAGCAGCGGTGGGGCCAGCCGCTACGAGCAGTACTTC
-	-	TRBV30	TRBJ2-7	CARATGPSYEQYF	TGTGCCAGAGCGACGGGACCGTCCTACGAGCAGTACTTC
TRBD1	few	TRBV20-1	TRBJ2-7	CSARDLDRGPHEQYF	TGCAGTGCTAGAGATTTGGACAGGGGACCCCACGAGCAGTACTTC
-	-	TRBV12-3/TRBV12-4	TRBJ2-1	CASRWDTNNEQFF	TGTGCCAGCCGTTGGGACACTAACAATGAGCAGTTCTTC
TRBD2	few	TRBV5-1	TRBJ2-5	CASSSGALLANLQETQYF	TGCGCCAGCAGCTCCGGGGCCCTACTAGCGAATCTACAAGAGACCCAGTACTTC
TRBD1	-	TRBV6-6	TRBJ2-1	CASSYNRGPYDEQFF	TGTGCCAGCAGTTACAACAGGGGGCCATACGATGAGCAGTTCTTC
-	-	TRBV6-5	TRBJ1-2	CASSTGFGANYGYTF	TGTGCCAGCAGCACAGGGTTCGGAGCTAACTATGGCTACACCTTC
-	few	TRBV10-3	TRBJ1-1	CAISESVSGPSGTEAFF	TGTGCCATCAGTGAGTCGGTCAGCGGTCCGTCGGGGACTGAAGCTTTCTTT
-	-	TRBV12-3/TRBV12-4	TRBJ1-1	CASCRHGVGDTEAFF	TGTGCCAGCTGCCGACACGGGGTAGGGGACACTGAAGCTTTCTTT